This T cell receptor (beta chain) was retrieved from a study of T-cell memory formation after mild COVID-19. Using its own MiXCR run on the 5' RACE reads, TCRdb lists one record per CDR3 protein. Here the sample spans 380,000 or so distinct CDR3 sequences, roughly 15% being singletons. This CDR3 spans 11 amino acids. Germline values: CDR1 SGHRS, CDR2 YFSETQ. Trimming left V 5 bases short and J 9 bases short, with 9 bases between. This clonotype has only a few counts. The antigen is undetermined. Study results and limitations: Cross-reactive memory apparently joined, as some responding clones appeared in pre-infection memory. There was no confirmation that second-wave clones peaking on day 37 were SARS-CoV-2 specific. From day 15 to 85, contracting clones were balanced between CD4 and CD8, whereas later expanders leaned toward CD4+.

This TCR derives from a man aged 18-30 years who had mild COVID-19 (a few samples of this study predate the infection). Cell type and time point are not known. The specimen was PBMCs or a T cell subset sorted from them (not recorded which). The chain has TRBV5-1 and TRBJ2-1; no reliable D call. For the CDR3, the DNA is TGCGCCAGCAGTAGTGGGCCTGAGCAGTTCTTC. Protein product: CASSSGPEQFF. Full variable domain (rest looked up from reference TRBV5-1 and TRBJ2-1): KAGVTQTPRYLIKTRGQQVTLSCSPISGHRSVSWYQQTPGQGLQFLFEYFSETQRNKGNFPGRFSGRQFSNSRSEMNVSTLELGDSALYLCASSSGPEQFFGPGTRLTVL.